These 20 T cell receptor beta chains share one sample of origin, sequenced in a study of cytomegalovirus exposure and HLA in healthy donors. The PCR was carried out with 60 Vbeta primers and 13 Jbeta primers. The repertoire was sequenced with immunoSEQ multiplex PCR; TCRdb's copy has only in-frame clones and lacks some. The repertoire consists of 180,000 or so clones, with around 80% occurring once and the leading ten covering about 1.5%. Sequencing input: PBMCs. These receptor sequences come from a man between 18 and 29 years old in good health and CMV-seronegative.

The table lists this clone with a few counts. The chain has TRBV6-1 and TRBJ2-7, with 9 bases lining up with TRBD1. The CDR3 covers 15 residues. Losses at the gene ends were 2 bases for V and 4 bases for J; bases not matched to a gene: 6. Looked up from germline, CDR1 is MNHNS and CDR2 is SASEGT. The CDR3 coding sequence is TGTGCCAGCAGTGAATACGACAGGGGGGGTTACGAGCAGTACTTC. It codes for CASSEYDRGGYEQYF.

This chain uses TRBV27 with TRBJ1-1, with D maybe TRBD1 (5 bases). This CDR3 region has 14 residues. V dropped 5 bases and J dropped 2 bases, with 12 bases sitting between them. Germline CDR1 reads MNHEY; CDR2 reads SMNVEV (reference sequence). CDR3 DNA: TGTGCCAGCAGTCGGCAGGGTTTTAACACTGAAGCTTTCTTT. This sequence encodes CASSRQGFNTEAFF.

CDR3 nucleotides: TGTGCCAGCTCACCAACGGTAGCGGGGGGGCAAGTCGAGCAGTACTTC. It codes for CASSPTVAGGQVEQYF. The chain links TRBV18 to TRBJ2-7, with TRBD2 matching 11 bases. With 2 bases clipped from V and 6 bases from J, the junction kept 9 bases outside the gene matches. The CDR3 length is 16 residues. Germline V gene sequence: CDR1 KGHSH, CDR2 LQKENI.

The rearrangement uses TRBV7-9 and TRBJ2-7, with D possibly TRBD1 on 5 matching bases. Germline V gene lookup returns CDR1 SEHNR and CDR2 FQNEAQ (reference sequence). V was trimmed by 5 bases and J by 5 bases, leaving 13 bases between them. The CDR3 is 13 residues long. CDR3 sequence: CASSPGAYNEQYF. Here the CDR3 DNA reads TGTGCCAGCAGCCCTGGGGCCTATAACGAGCAGTACTTC.

The chain links TRBV15 to TRBJ1-1; D is perhaps TRBD1 (5 bases). This CDR3 is 15 amino acids long. Germline loops: CDR1 LNHNV, CDR2 YYDKDF (reference sequence). Trimming took off 2 bases at V and 1 base at J, with 11 bases between the two ends. The DNA for the CDR3 is TGTGCCACCAGCAGACCAGGGTGGACGAACACTGAAGCTTTCTTT. Its translation is CATSRPGWTNTEAFF.

The rearrangement uses TRBV11-3 and TRBJ2-7; the D gene is possibly TRBD1 (6 bases). This CDR3 comprises 16 residues. V dropped 4 bases and J dropped 5 bases, with 21 bases sitting between them. Germline CDR1 reads SGHNT; CDR2 reads YENEEA. The CDR3 spells CASSSIQGRIHNEQYF. In DNA form, the CDR3 reads TGTGCCAGCAGCTCGATACAGGGCCGGATCCATAACGAGCAGTACTTC.

This rearrangement joins TRBV25-1 to TRBJ2-1, with 14 bases aligning to TRBD2. CDR3 length: 16 residues. CDR1 is MGHDK and CDR2 is SYGVNS in the germline V gene. The V segment lost 5 bases and the J segment 8 bases; nucleotides outside the gene matches: 8. CDR3 residues: CASSPPGLAGEDEQFF. The CDR3 DNA follows: TGTGCCAGCAGTCCCCCGGGACTAGCGGGGGAAGATGAGCAGTTCTTC. Using reference TRBV25-1 and TRBJ2-1 for the parts outside the CDR3, the full variable domain is EADIYQTPRYLVIGTGKKITLECSQTMGHDKMYWYQQDPGMELHLIHYSYGVNSTEKGDLSSESTVSRIRTEHFPLTLESARPSHTSQYLCASSPPGLAGEDEQFFGPGTRLTVL.

This clone has at least ten counts. This chain uses TRBV13 with TRBJ2-7; weak D call: TRBD1 (6 bases). Germline-derived CDR1 and CDR2 are PRHDT and FYEKMQ (reference sequence). The length of the CDR3 is 13 residues. Deletions cut 4 bases from V and 5 bases from J, with 12 bases between. The CDR3 nucleotides are TGTGCCAGCAGCTCCACAGGGTCCCACGAGCAGTACTTC. Its protein is CASSSTGSHEQYF. The variable domain in full, completed from reference TRBV13 and TRBJ2-7, reads AAGVIQSPRHLIKEKRETATLKCYPIPRHDTVYWYQQGPGQDPQFLISFYEKMQSDKGSIPDRFSAQQFSDYHSELNMSSLELGDSALYFCASSSTGSHEQYFGPGTRLTVT.

This chain links TRBV5-1 with TRBJ2-5; D perhaps matches TRBD2 (6 bases). CDR3 size: 16 residues. Trimming took off 4 bases at V and 1 base at J, with 17 bases between the two ends. Germline V gives CDR1 SGHRS, CDR2 YFSETQ. CDR3 in amino acids: CASSVMRAGPQETQYF. CDR3 DNA sequence: TGCGCCAGCAGCGTAATGAGGGCGGGGCCCCAAGAGACCCAGTACTTC.

This clone has a single count. V is TRBV5-1 and J is TRBJ1-3; 11 positions match TRBD1. The CDR3 covers 17 residues. The V gene end was trimmed by 4 bases and the J gene end by 4 bases; junction bases not matched to a gene: 10. Germline CDR1 reads SGHRS; CDR2 reads YFSETQ. CDR3 in DNA: TGCGCCAGCAGCCCCGGACAGGGGGCGATGAACGGAAACACCATATATTTT. It codes for CASSPGQGAMNGNTIYF.

The V and J genes are TRBV19 and TRBJ2-1, with a weak D call TRBD2 (6 bases). V was cut by 3 bases and J by 3 bases, with 15 bases left in between. CDR1 LNHDA and CDR2 SQIVND come from the germline V gene (reference sequence). The CDR3 spans 16 residues. The chain's CDR3 is CASSIGAGSFYNEQFF. The CDR3 nucleotides read TGTGCCAGTAGTATTGGGGCCGGGAGCTTCTACAATGAGCAGTTCTTC.

This rearrangement joins TRBV27 to TRBJ2-7, with D maybe TRBD1 (6 bases). The length of the CDR3 is 14 residues. Trimming left V 2 bases short and J 2 bases short, with 10 bases between. Germline CDR1 is MNHEY and CDR2 is SMNVEV (reference sequence). The CDR3 is CASSLGQTTYEQYF. The CDR3 DNA reads TGTGCCAGCAGTTTAGGACAGACGACCTACGAGCAGTACTTC.

This clone turned up a few times. The chain recombines TRBV10-3 with TRBJ2-3, with 12 bases aligning to TRBD2. The ends lost 3 bases at V and 3 bases at J; junction bases unmatched: 1. The germline CDR1 and CDR2 sequences are ENHRY and SYGVKD. This CDR3 is 15 amino acids long. The CDR3 coding sequence is TGTGCCATCAGTGACGGACTAGCGGGAACAGATACGCAGTATTTT. It is translated as CAISDGLAGTDTQYF.

This rearrangement joins TRBV5-4 to TRBJ2-4, with D tentatively TRBD1 (8 bases). In germline, CDR1 is SGHNT, CDR2 YYREEE (reference sequence). V was cut by 4 bases and J by 5 bases, with 19 bases left in between. This CDR3 is 16 amino acids long. The CDR3: CASSRGVAGGENIQYF. CDR3 DNA sequence: TGTGCCAGCAGCCGGGGGGTGGCAGGGGGCGAAAACATTCAGTACTTC.

The rearrangement links TRBV4-3 to TRBJ2-1; TRBD2 agrees at 7 bases. V shed 3 bases and J 9 bases; nucleotides not matched to a gene: 17. The V gene's germline CDR1 is LGHNA and CDR2 YSLEER. This CDR3 has 17 amino acids. The CDR3 DNA follows: TGCGCCAGCAGCCAGGGGGAGGGGTTTTTATTAGGCGGTGAGCAGTTCTTC. Its protein is CASSQGEGFLLGGEQFF.

The chain carries TRBV30 and TRBJ2-1; 13 bases are shared with TRBD2. The length of the CDR3 is 16 residues. The V gene end was trimmed by 0 bases and the J gene end by 4 bases; junction bases not matched to a gene: 3. The germline V gene encodes CDR1 GTSNPN and CDR2 SVGIG (reference sequence). For the CDR3, the DNA is TGTGCCTGGAGTGTGGGACTAGCGGGAAGGTACAATGAGCAGTTCTTC. It is translated as CAWSVGLAGRYNEQFF.

The chain combines TRBV7-2 with TRBJ2-7, with TRBD1 identical over 7 bases. Germline V gene data show CDR1 as SGHTA and CDR2 as FQGNSA. J was trimmed by 5 bases and V by 5 bases; bases with no gene match: 12. This CDR3 is built from 15 residues. The CDR3 is CASSLSDDRADEQYF. Written as DNA, the CDR3 is TGTGCCAGCAGCCTTTCAGACGACAGGGCGGACGAGCAGTACTTC.

The chain carries TRBV7-9 and TRBJ1-1, with TRBD1 matching over 7 bases. V gave up 5 bases and J gave up 8 bases; unmatched junction bases: 8. The CDR3 sequence is 13 residues long. Germline lookup yields CDR1 SEHNR and CDR2 FQNEAQ (reference sequence). Here the CDR3 reads CASSPPGQREAFF. The CDR3 bases are TGTGCCAGCAGCCCGCCGGGACAGCGCGAAGCTTTCTTT.

The chain employs TRBV9 and TRBJ2-3; D gene uncertain. Germline assignment: CDR1 SGDLS and CDR2 YYNGEE. Trimming left V 0 bases short and J 2 bases short, with 7 bases between. The CDR3 covers 14 residues. CDR3 sequence (DNA): TGTGCCAGCAGCGTAGGGCCCAACACAGATACGCAGTATTTT. Translation: CASSVGPNTDTQYF.

CDR3 region: CASSPPGLAGYNEQFF. The CDR3 DNA follows: TGCGCCAGCAGCCCCCCCGGGCTAGCGGGGTACAATGAGCAGTTCTTC. The chain couples TRBV5-1 to TRBJ2-1; 9 bases agree with TRBD2. V dropped 4 bases and J dropped 4; count of bases not matched to a gene: 9. The germline V gene encodes CDR1 SGHRS and CDR2 YFSETQ. The CDR3 extends over 16 amino acids.